This TCR beta chain came from a study of beta chain features in type 1 diabetes. Study background: All samples together contributed some 100,000,000 sorted cells for examination.

General study points: TCRB CDR3 length was moderately but significantly reduced in all four CD4+ subsets of Type 1 diabetes patients.

The sequenced template was cDNA made from the entire isolated RNA. The table came from immunoSEQ multiplex PCR; TCRdb's copy has only in-frame clones and leaves some out. The sample lists about 340,000 clones, about a tenth occurring once. This clone turned up a few times. What it recognizes is unknown. At one of its ends the junction is not consistent with the germline gene, which may arise from a read error. The source of this sequence is a man aged 30 to 39 with type 1 diabetes. Source material: central memory CD4+ T cells from blood.

CDR3 DNA: TGTGCCAGCACTTACCGCCGGGGAGATACGCAGTATTTT. This gives the protein CASTYRRGDTQYF. The chain recombines TRBV6-5 with TRBJ2-3, with D perhaps matching TRBD2 (5 bases). The CDR3 runs to 13 residues. Germline CDR1 and CDR2: MNHEY and SVGAGI.